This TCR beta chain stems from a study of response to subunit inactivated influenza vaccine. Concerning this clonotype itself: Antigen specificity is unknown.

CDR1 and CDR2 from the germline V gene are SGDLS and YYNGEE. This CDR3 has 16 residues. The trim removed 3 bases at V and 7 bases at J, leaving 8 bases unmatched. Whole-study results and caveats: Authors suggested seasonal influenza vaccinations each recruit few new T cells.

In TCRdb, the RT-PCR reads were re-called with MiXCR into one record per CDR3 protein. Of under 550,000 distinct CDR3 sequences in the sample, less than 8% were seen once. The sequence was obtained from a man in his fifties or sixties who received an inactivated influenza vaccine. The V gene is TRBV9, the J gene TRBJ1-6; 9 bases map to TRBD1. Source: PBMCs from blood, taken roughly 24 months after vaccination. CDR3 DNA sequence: TGTGCCAGCAGCGGAGGGACAGGGACTGGAAATTCACCCCTCCACTTT. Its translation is CASSGGTGTGNSPLHF.